The clone carrying this TCR beta chain came up once. The data were taken from a study of blood T cell repertoires in COVID-19. About the study: COVID-19 samples collected from the United States, Italy and Spain covered acute and convalescent phases. T cells, B-cell-depleted T cells, or PBMCs supplied cDNA or gDNA.

Authors' analysis steps: Amplified reference gene primers provided the basis for estimating nucleated cell counts. The repertoire was sequenced with immunoSEQ multiplex PCR; TCRdb's copy has only in-frame clones and lacks some. V, J and clone size are taken as reported in that table, and D and trimming were inferred from the DNA itself. Of about 230,000 clones in the sample, over 80% were seen once. The CDR3 contains 16 residues. The V and J ends lost 1 base and 9 bases respectively, with 20 bases between them. Germline CDR1 and CDR2: SGHRS and YFSETQ. The V and J genes are TRBV5-1 and TRBJ2-4, with D possibly matching TRBD2 (8 bases). Sequencing was carried out using peripheral blood. The TCR originated in a woman in her 70s with active or convalescent COVID-19. CDR3 sequence reads: CASSLRSGGQWSIQYF. The CDR3 DNA is TGCGCCAGCAGCTTGCGCAGCGGGGGACAGTGGAGCATTCAGTACTTC.